This record concerns one T cell receptor (beta chain) sequence. Its antigen is unidentified. This entry belongs to a study of cytomegalovirus exposure and HLA in healthy donors. Study-wide results and limits: An analysis that was carried out later associated 16,000 or so TCR beta sequences with HLA alleles at 0.05 false discovery rate. There were several of the most significant clusters that appeared linked to common viral pathogens in a later analysis. Productive rates of about 87% or about 30% were seen for most TCR beta V segments in an earlier analysis.

PCR used 60 Vbeta primers and 13 Jbeta primers. Sequencing was performed with immunoSEQ multiplex PCR; in TCRdb, only in-frame clones are kept and a portion is missing. The sample consists of more than 140,000 clones, roughly 79% of them appearing once. This receptor was identified in a woman aged 35 to 49 in good health and CMV-seronegative. Sequencing was performed on PBMCs.

CDR3 DNA: TGTGCCAGCAGGGGCCCGGGAGGGTTCACCGGGGAGCTGTTTTTT. It encodes CASRGPGGFTGELFF. The chain is built from TRBV6-5 and TRBJ2-2; TRBD2 agrees at 8 bases. Unmatched junction bases numbered 7, after V lost 6 bases and J lost 4 bases. The V gene's germline CDR1 is MNHEY and CDR2 SVGAGI. CDR3 length equals 15 residues.